These 18 T cell receptor beta chains were sequenced from one sample in a study of blood T cell repertoires in COVID-19. Data came from immunoSEQ multiplex PCR; TCRdb stores just in-frame clones and leaves some out. Counted here are about 140,000 clones, roughly 75% occurring once; the ten biggest clones make up approximately 6%. Sequencing input: PBMCs or T cells enriched from blood (not recorded which). The receptors come from a woman between 50 and 59 years old who had recovered from COVID-19.

This CDR3 is CATSDPSGAEAFF. The CDR3 DNA reads TGTGCCACCAGTGACCCCTCAGGGGCTGAAGCTTTCTTT. The chain is built from TRBV24-1 and TRBJ1-1; D might be TRBD1 (6 bases). Trimming left V 4 bases short and J 6 bases short, with 11 bases between. Germline CDR1 and CDR2: KGHDR and SFDVKD. The length of the CDR3 is 13 residues.

The genes are TRBV9 and TRBJ1-1, with 9 bases aligning to TRBD1. J gave up 4 bases and V 2 bases, and 0 bases lay outside the gene matches. The CDR3 sequence is 13 residues long. In germline, CDR1 is SGDLS, CDR2 YYNGEE. The CDR3 spells CASSVGQGTEAFF. The DNA for the CDR3 is TGTGCCAGCAGCGTGGGACAGGGCACTGAAGCTTTCTTT. The complete variable domain, with remaining parts taken from reference TRBV9 and TRBJ1-1, reads DSGVTQTPKHLITATGQRVTLRCSPRSGDLSVYWYQQSLDQGLQFLIQYYNGEERAKGNILERFSAQQFPDLHSELNLSSLELGDSALYFCASSVGQGTEAFFGQGTRLTVV.

The gene calls are TRBV6-4 and TRBJ2-6; 11 bases line up with TRBD1. CDR1 is MRHNA, CDR2 SNTAGT, per germline. The trim removed 4 bases at V and 2 bases at J, leaving 1 base unmatched. The CDR3 sequence is 16 residues long. Here the CDR3 reads CASSGDRGTGANVLTF. The CDR3 coding sequence is TGTGCCAGCAGTGGGGACAGGGGGACTGGGGCCAACGTCCTGACTTTC.

The CDR3 nucleotides are TGTGCCAGCAGTTACCAGGGACAGCACACTGAAGCTTTCTTT. This gives the protein CASSYQGQHTEAFF. J is TRBJ1-1 and V is TRBV6-5; 7 bases are a match to TRBD1. This CDR3 comprises 14 residues. Germline V gene lookup returns CDR1 MNHEY and CDR2 SVGAGI. Losses at the gene ends were 2 bases for V and 3 bases for J; bases not matched to a gene: 3.

The V and J genes are TRBV4-1 and TRBJ1-5, with D perhaps matching TRBD1 (6 bases). Germline lookup yields CDR1 MGHRA and CDR2 YSYEKL. V lost 1 base and J lost 7, with 14 bases in between. This CDR3 has 15 amino acids. The CDR3 protein is CASSQVGGVDQPQHF. The CDR3 nucleotides read TGCGCCAGCAGCCAAGTAGGGGGGGTAGACCAGCCCCAGCATTTT.

This clone showed up just a few times. V and J are TRBV7-9 and TRBJ2-3, with D possibly matching TRBD2 (7 bases). Germline CDR1 and CDR2: SEHNR and FQNEAQ (reference sequence). CDR3 length: 15 amino acids. Between the trimmed V and J ends, which lost 3 bases and 6 bases, there was a span of 16 bases. CDR3 loop: CASSFGEGVWDTQYF. The CDR3 DNA is TGTGCCAGCAGCTTTGGGGAGGGGGTATGGGATACGCAGTATTTT.

This sequence joins TRBV6-5 and TRBJ2-3; TRBD1 matches at 8 bases. V trimming: 7 bases; J trimming: 2 bases; junction bases outside the gene matches: 2. The CDR3 extends over 13 amino acids. Germline-derived CDR1 and CDR2 are MNHEY and SVGAGI. CDR3 loop: CASKTGATDTQYF. The CDR3, as DNA: TGTGCCAGCAAGACAGGGGCCACAGATACGCAGTATTTT.

This chain joins TRBV2 and TRBJ2-1, with TRBD1 as a possible D gene (5 bases). CDR3 size: 14 residues. In germline, CDR1 is SNHLY, CDR2 FYNNEI. V lost 4 bases to trimming and J lost 2 bases, with 9 bases between them. Here the CDR3 reads CASSGQLTYNEQFF. In DNA, the CDR3 is TGTGCCAGCAGTGGACAGCTGACCTACAATGAGCAGTTCTTC.

The chain couples TRBV24-1 to TRBJ2-1, with 7 bases fitting TRBD1. The CDR3 covers 15 residues. The V and J ends lost 4 bases and 8 bases, in that order; junction bases with no gene match: 10. The germline CDR1 and CDR2 sequences are KGHDR and SFDVKD. DNA for the CDR3: TGTGCCACCAGTGACACCGGACAGGTTCACGATGAGCAGTTCTTC. Translated, it gives CATSDTGQVHDEQFF.

V gene TRBV24-1 combines with J gene TRBJ2-3, with 9 bases that match TRBD2. The CDR3 totals 11 residues. V lost 9 bases to trimming and J lost 11 bases; unmatched junction nucleotides: 5. CDR1 and CDR2 from the germline V gene are KGHDR and SFDVKD. CDR3 protein: CATEGTSLQYF. CDR3 DNA: TGTGCCACCGAGGGGACTAGCTTGCAGTATTTT.

The V gene is TRBV6-5, the J gene TRBJ2-1, with 8 bases that match TRBD2. The CDR3 loop spans 12 amino acids. CDR1 and CDR2 from the germline V gene are MNHEY and SVGAGI. The V gene end was trimmed by 7 bases and the J gene end by 6 bases; junction bases not matched to a gene: 2. CDR3 bases: TGTGCCAGCAACGGGGGGGTCAATGAGCAGTTCTTC. It specifies CASNGGVNEQFF.

CDR3 loop: CAISDVGGRVSTGELFF. In nucleotides, the CDR3 is TGTGCCATCAGTGATGTGGGGGGAAGGGTGAGCACCGGGGAGCTGTTTTTT. This chain joins TRBV10-3 and TRBJ2-2, with D maybe TRBD2 (6 bases). V was clipped by 3 bases and J by 4 bases, with 18 bases between them. The CDR3 contains 17 residues. The germline gives CDR1 ENHRY, CDR2 SYGVKD.

This clone was counted a few times. The chain is built from TRBV2 and TRBJ2-7; D perhaps matches TRBD2 (6 bases). The CDR3 sequence is 12 residues long. Germline loops: CDR1 SNHLY, CDR2 FYNNEI. With 2 bases removed from V and 7 bases from J, the gap between germline ends came to 9 bases. The CDR3 DNA is TGTGCCAGCAGTGAATGGGGGGAAGAGCAGTACTTC. Its protein product is CASSEWGEEQYF.

This clone was recorded once. The chain employs TRBV9 and TRBJ2-3, with D perhaps matching TRBD1 (6 bases). Trimming stripped 1 base from V and 4 bases from J, with 7 bases between. This CDR3 has 13 residues. CDR1 is SGDLS, CDR2 YYNGEE, per germline. The CDR3 sequence: CASSVQGPDTQYF. DNA of the CDR3: TGTGCCAGCAGCGTACAGGGGCCAGATACGCAGTATTTT.

This clone has a handful of counts. The rearrangement joins TRBV6-2 or TRBV6-3 to TRBJ1-5; TRBD1 is a possible D gene (6 bases). Germline V gene data show CDR1 as MNHEY and CDR2 as SVGEGT. The CDR3 totals 14 residues. V was pared by 2 bases and J by 8 bases, with 13 bases between. DNA for the CDR3: TGTGCCAGCAGTTACACAAATCAGGGGAAGCCCCAGCATTTT. It encodes CASSYTNQGKPQHF.

V gene TRBV18 combines with J gene TRBJ1-1; 8 bases match TRBD1. In germline, CDR1 is KGHSH, CDR2 LQKENI. The length of the CDR3 is 17 residues. Unmatched junction bases numbered 14, after V lost 5 bases and J lost 3 bases. This CDR3 is CASSSRTGFGLDTEAFF. Written as DNA, the CDR3 is TGTGCCAGCTCATCACGGACAGGGTTTGGGTTGGACACTGAAGCTTTCTTT.

The genes are TRBV28 and TRBJ1-2; D uncertain. CDR1 and CDR2 (germline): MDHEN, SYDVKM. CDR3 length: 13 amino acids. V lost 1 base, J lost 1 base, and 4 bases lay in between. CDR3 amino acids: CASSLSDNYGYTF. The CDR3 DNA is TGTGCCAGCAGTTTATCAGATAACTATGGCTACACCTTC.

The chain joins TRBV11-2 to TRBJ2-7; a weak D match, TRBD1 (5 bases). The CDR3 has 13 residues. Trimming took off 5 bases at V and 1 base at J, with 9 bases between the two ends. CDR1 SGHAT and CDR2 FQNNGV come from the germline V gene. For the CDR3, the DNA is TGTGCCAGCAGCCCTACAGGTTCCTACGAGCAGTACGTC. Its protein is CASSPTGSYEQYV.